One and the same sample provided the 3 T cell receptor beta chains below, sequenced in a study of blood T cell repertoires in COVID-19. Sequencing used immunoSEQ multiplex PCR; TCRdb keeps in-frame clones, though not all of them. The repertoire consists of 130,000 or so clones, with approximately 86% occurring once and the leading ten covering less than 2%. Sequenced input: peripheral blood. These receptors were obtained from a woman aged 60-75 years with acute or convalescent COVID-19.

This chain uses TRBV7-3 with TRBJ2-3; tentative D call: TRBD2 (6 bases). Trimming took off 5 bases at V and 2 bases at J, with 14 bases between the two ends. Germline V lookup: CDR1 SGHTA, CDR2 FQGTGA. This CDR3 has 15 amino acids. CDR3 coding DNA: TGTGCCAGCAGCGACCTGGCGGGGTCCACAGATACGCAGTATTTT. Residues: CASSDLAGSTDTQYF.

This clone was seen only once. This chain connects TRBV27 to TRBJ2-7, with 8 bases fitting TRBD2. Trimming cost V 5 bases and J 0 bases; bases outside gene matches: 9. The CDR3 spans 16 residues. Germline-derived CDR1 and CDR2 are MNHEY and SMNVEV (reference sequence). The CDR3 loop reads CASSPRVAGNSYEQYF. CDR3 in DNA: TGTGCCAGCAGTCCCAGAGTAGCGGGGAACTCCTACGAGCAGTACTTC.

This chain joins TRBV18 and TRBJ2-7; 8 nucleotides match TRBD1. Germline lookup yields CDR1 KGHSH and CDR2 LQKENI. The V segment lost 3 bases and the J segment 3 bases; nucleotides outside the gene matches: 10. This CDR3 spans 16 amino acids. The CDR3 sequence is CASSPPTGQASYEQYF. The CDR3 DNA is TGTGCCAGCTCACCTCCAACGGGACAGGCCAGCTACGAGCAGTACTTC.